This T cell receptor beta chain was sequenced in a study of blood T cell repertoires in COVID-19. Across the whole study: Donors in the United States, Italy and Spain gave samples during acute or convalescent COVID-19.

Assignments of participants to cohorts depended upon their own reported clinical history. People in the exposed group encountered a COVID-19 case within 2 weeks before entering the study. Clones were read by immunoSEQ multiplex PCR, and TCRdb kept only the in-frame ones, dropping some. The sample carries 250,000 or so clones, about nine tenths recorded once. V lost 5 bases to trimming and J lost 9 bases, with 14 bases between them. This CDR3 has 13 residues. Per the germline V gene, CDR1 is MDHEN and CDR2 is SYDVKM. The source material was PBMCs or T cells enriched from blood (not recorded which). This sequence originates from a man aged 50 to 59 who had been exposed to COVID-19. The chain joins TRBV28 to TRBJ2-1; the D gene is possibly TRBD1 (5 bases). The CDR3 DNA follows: TGTGCCAGCAGTGGAACAGGCTGGGGTGAGCAGTTCTTC. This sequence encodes CASSGTGWGEQFF.